Sequencing of this T cell receptor beta chain was carried out in a study of T cell repertoires in cytomegalovirus infection. Study context: CMV infection together with matching HLA type was indicated by public TCR beta signatures. Overall study findings and caveats: HLA-C-restricted CMV-specific TCR beta clonotypes prevailed in the ex vivo response.

Concerning this clonotype itself: Its antigen is unknown.

TCRdb called the reads again in MiXCR, with one record for every CDR3 protein. Found here are fewer than 650,000 distinct CDR3 sequences, under 45% of them singletons; the top ten hold about 46%. J lost 6 bases, V lost 0 bases, and 4 bases had no gene match. Germline CDR1 reads LGHNT; CDR2 reads FRNRAP. CDR3 length: 15 residues. The TCR sequence derives from a human donor in good health (CMV status not recorded). Some clones in this sample may be carry-over from other donors' samples. This chain connects TRBV12-5 to TRBJ2-1; 8 nucleotides line up with TRBD2. Sequencing was performed on cultured PBMCs, taken from culture after CMV antigen stimulation. CDR3 coding DNA: TGTGCTAGTGGTTTGGTACTGGCGGGAGGCAATGAGCAGTTCTTC. Protein sequence: CASGLVLAGGNEQFF.